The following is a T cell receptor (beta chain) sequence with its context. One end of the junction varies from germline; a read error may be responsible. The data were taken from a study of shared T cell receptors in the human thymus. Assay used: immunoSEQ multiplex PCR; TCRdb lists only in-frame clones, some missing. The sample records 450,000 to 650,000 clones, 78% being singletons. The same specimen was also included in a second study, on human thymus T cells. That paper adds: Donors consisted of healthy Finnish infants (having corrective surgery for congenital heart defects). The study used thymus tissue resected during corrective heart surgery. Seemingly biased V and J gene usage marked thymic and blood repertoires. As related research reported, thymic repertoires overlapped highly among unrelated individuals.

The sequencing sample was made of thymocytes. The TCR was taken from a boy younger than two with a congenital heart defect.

This CDR3 reads CASSPPPHQATPEAF. The DNA for the CDR3 is TGTGCCAGCTCACCACCTCCCCACCAAGCTACACCCGAGGCCTTT. The V and J genes are TRBV18 and TRBJ1-3; D gene uncertain. Germline CDR1 and CDR2: KGHSH and LQKENI. CDR3 length equals 15 residues. Variable domain in full (rest from reference TRBV18 and TRBJ1-3): NAGVMQNPRHLVRRRGQEARLRCSPMKGHSHVYWYRQLPEEGLKFMVYLQKENIIDESGMPKERFSAEFPKEGPSILRIQQVVRGDSAAYFCASSPPPHQATPEAFGEGSWLTVV.